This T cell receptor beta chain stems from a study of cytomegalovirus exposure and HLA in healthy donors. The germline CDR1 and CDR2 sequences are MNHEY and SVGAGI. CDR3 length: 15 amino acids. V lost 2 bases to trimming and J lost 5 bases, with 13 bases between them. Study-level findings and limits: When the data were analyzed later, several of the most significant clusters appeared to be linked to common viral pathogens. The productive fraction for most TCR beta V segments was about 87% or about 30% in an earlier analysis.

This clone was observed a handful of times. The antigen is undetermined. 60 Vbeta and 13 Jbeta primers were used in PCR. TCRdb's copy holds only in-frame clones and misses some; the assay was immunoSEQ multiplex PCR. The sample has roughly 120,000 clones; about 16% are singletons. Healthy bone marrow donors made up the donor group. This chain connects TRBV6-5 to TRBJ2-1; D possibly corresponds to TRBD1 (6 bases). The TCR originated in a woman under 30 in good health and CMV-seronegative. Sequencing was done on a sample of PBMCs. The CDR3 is CASSYPFDRNNEQFF. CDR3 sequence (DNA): TGTGCCAGCAGTTACCCTTTCGACAGGAACAATGAGCAGTTCTTC.